This is a list of T cell receptor beta chains from one sample in a study of regulatory T cells in long-lasting Graves disease. TCRdb independently ran MiXCR on the multiplex PCR reads; one entry per CDR3 protein. The sample consists of about 400,000 distinct CDR3 sequences, around 16% of them appearing once. The same sample was also used in a study of T cells in Graves' hyperthyroidism and ophthalmopathy.

This material consisted of peripheral blood mononuclear cells (PBMCs), taken at new diagnosis, from a patient treated with antithyroid drugs. The source of these receptors is a woman between 40 and 55 years old with Graves disease. The CDR3 runs from the conserved cysteine through the conserved F or W. The D gene is left open where the match is weak. Clone size is shown for a subset of rows, as once, few, many or a class of expanded clone.

TRBJ2-7	TRBD1	TRBV19	15	many	CASSIARQGIYEQYF	TGTGCCAGTAGTATAGCCCGACAGGGGATCTACGAGCAGTACTTC
TRBJ1-4	NA	TRBV10-3	12	many	CAISEAANILFF	TGTGCCATCAGTGAGGCGGCCAATATACTGTTTTTT
TRBJ2-1	NA	TRBV6-4	8	NA	CASSWLFF	TGTGCCAGCAGCTGGCTGTTCTTC
TRBJ2-5	TRBD2	TRBV6-1	15	NA	CASSLEGLAGEAQYF	TGTGCCAGCAGTCTTGAAGGACTAGCGGGAGAGGCCCAGTACTTC
TRBJ2-2	TRBD1	TRBV12-3/TRBV12-4	13	many	CASSQTGAGELFF	TGTGCCAGCAGCCAGACAGGGGCCGGGGAGCTGTTTTTT
TRBJ2-7	TRBD2	TRBV28	15	many	CASTPGGGASYEQYF	TGTGCCAGCACCCCGGGGGGAGGGGCCTCCTACGAGCAGTACTTC
TRBJ1-1	NA	TRBV30	16	many	CAWSPPQGRWTGEAFF	TGTGCCTGGAGTCCCCCCCAGGGACGGTGGACGGGTGAAGCTTTCTTT
TRBJ2-3	TRBD2	TRBV29-1	15	many	CSVEGLAGGTDTQYF	TGCAGCGTTGAGGGACTAGCGGGAGGGACAGATACGCAGTATTTT
TRBJ2-2	TRBD1	TRBV12-5	17	NA	CASGDLQGAISTGELFF	TGTGCTAGTGGGGACCTACAGGGGGCGATCAGCACCGGGGAGCTGTTTTTT
TRBJ1-2	NA	TRBV28	13	many	CASSSGGGFGYTF	TGTGCCAGCAGTTCCGGAGGGGGATTTGGCTACACCTTC
TRBJ2-5	TRBD1	TRBV6-6	14	many	CASSYSAGGETQYF	TGTGCCAGCAGTTACTCGGCAGGGGGAGAGACCCAGTACTTC
TRBJ2-2	NA	TRBV7-3	16	few	CASSLWYRANTGELFF	TGTGCCAGCAGCTTATGGTACAGAGCGAACACCGGGGAGCTGTTTTTT
TRBJ2-1	NA	TRBV7-9	14	few	CASSLMGPQGEQFF	TGTGCCAGCAGCTTAATGGGACCCCAAGGTGAGCAGTTCTTC
TRBJ2-4	NA	TRBV7-2	16	NA	CASSLEGLKAKNIQYF	TGTGCCAGCAGCTTAGAGGGACTGAAAGCCAAAAACATTCAGTACTTC
TRBJ2-1	TRBD2	TRBV20-1	14	many	CSASSGRAGDEQFF	TGCAGTGCCAGTAGCGGGAGGGCCGGGGATGAGCAGTTCTTC
TRBJ2-1	TRBD2	TRBV10-2	17	NA	CASSAGLAGGPYNEQFF	TGCGCCAGCAGCGCCGGTCTAGCGGGAGGCCCCTACAATGAGCAGTTCTTC
TRBJ1-4	NA	TRBV27	13	few	CASSIMEREKLFF	TGTGCCAGCAGTATAATGGAGCGGGAAAAACTGTTTTTT
TRBJ2-1	NA	TRBV28	13	few	CASSRRLDNEQFF	TGTGCCAGCAGTAGACGACTTGACAATGAGCAGTTCTTC
TRBJ1-2	NA	TRBV20-1	13	NA	CSAPTAQGHGYTF	TGCAGTGCCCCCACGGCACAGGGTCATGGCTACACCTTC
TRBJ2-3	TRBD2	TRBV19	15	NA	CASSTIREGVDTQYF	TGTGCCAGTAGTACAATCCGGGAGGGTGTGGATACGCAGTATTTT
TRBJ2-7	TRBD2	TRBV2	15	many	CASSESSGRMYEQYF	TGTGCCAGCAGTGAATCCAGCGGGAGGATGTACGAGCAGTACTTC
TRBJ2-7	TRBD2	TRBV20-1	13	few	CSARVAGAYEQYF	TGCAGTGCTAGAGTGGCGGGGGCCTACGAGCAGTACTTC
TRBJ2-7	TRBD1	TRBV20-1	15	many	CSARRPRDRAYEQYF	TGCAGTGCTAGAAGGCCCCGAGACAGGGCCTACGAGCAGTACTTC
TRBJ2-7	TRBD2	TRBV11-2	16	NA	CASSLLASGLSYEQYF	TGTGCCAGCAGTTTATTGGCTAGCGGGCTCTCCTACGAGCAGTACTTC
TRBJ2-5	NA	TRBV19	14	many	CASSTHDSRGDQYF	TGTGCCAGTAGTACACACGACTCAAGGGGTGACCAGTACTTC
TRBJ2-1	NA	TRBV28	12	few	CASSKQGFEQFF	TGTGCCAGCAGTAAACAGGGCTTTGAGCAGTTCTTC
TRBJ2-5	NA	TRBV3-1	13	many	CASSQDLVETQYF	TGTGCCAGCAGCCAAGATCTAGTAGAGACCCAGTACTTC
TRBJ2-7	NA	TRBV6-1	13	many	CASKDHWGYEQYF	TGTGCCAGCAAGGACCACTGGGGTTACGAGCAGTACTTC
TRBJ1-2	NA	TRBV10-3	12	few	CAIPDRNYGYTF	TGTGCCATCCCCGACAGGAACTATGGCTACACCTTC
TRBJ2-7	TRBD2	TRBV10-3	13	NA	CAISPGLAEGQYF	TGTGCCATCAGTCCAGGACTAGCCGAAGGGCAGTACTTC
TRBJ2-1	NA	TRBV15	14	NA	CATSVWSSVNEQFF	TGTGCCACCAGCGTCTGGAGTTCTGTCAATGAGCAGTTCTTC
TRBJ1-2	TRBD1	TRBV27	16	many	CASSTTGTATNYGYTF	TGTGCCAGCAGTACGACCGGGACAGCCACCAACTATGGCTACACCTTC
TRBJ1-1	NA	TRBV12-3/TRBV12-4	15	many	CASSFGDSENTEAFF	TGTGCCAGCAGTTTCGGTGATTCAGAGAACACTGAAGCTTTCTTT
TRBJ2-5	NA	TRBV12-3/TRBV12-4	13	many	CASSIGEAETQYF	TGTGCCAGCAGTATCGGGGAGGCGGAGACCCAGTACTTC
TRBJ2-3	TRBD1	TRBV24-1	17	few	CATSDWDRGLSGDTQYF	TGTGCCACCAGTGACTGGGACAGGGGGCTAAGTGGAGATACGCAGTATTTT
TRBJ2-6	NA	TRBV5-1	18	few	CASSPTPTGKSGANVLTF	TGCGCCAGCAGCCCAACCCCCACAGGAAAATCTGGGGCCAACGTCCTGACTTTC
TRBJ2-1	NA	TRBV20-1	16	many	CSASGSVRVANNEQFF	TGCAGTGCTAGCGGGAGTGTGCGGGTCGCGAACAATGAGCAGTTCTTC
TRBJ2-2	NA	TRBV3-1	16	NA	CASSQEWRINTGELFF	TGTGCCAGCAGCCAAGAATGGCGAATCAACACCGGGGAGCTGTTTTTT
TRBJ2-1	TRBD2	TRBV25-1	14	NA	CASRGTSGRTWQFF	TGTGCCAGCAGGGGGACTAGCGGGAGGACGTGGCAGTTCTTC
TRBJ2-7	TRBD2	TRBV7-2	12	many	CASSATSGRQYF	TGTGCCAGCAGCGCGACTAGCGGGAGACAGTACTTC
TRBJ2-7	NA	TRBV2	14	many	CAGLEGRTTYEQYF	TGTGCCGGGTTGGAAGGACGGACGACCTACGAGCAGTACTTC
TRBJ1-2	NA	TRBV12-3/TRBV12-4	14	many	CASSIGVINYGYTF	TGTGCCAGCAGTATAGGAGTCATTAACTATGGCTACACCTTC
TRBJ1-2	NA	TRBV28	13	many	CAIPDVSNYGYTF	TGTGCCATCCCTGACGTCAGTAACTATGGCTACACCTTC
TRBJ2-2	TRBD2	TRBV2	15	many	CASSMTSPRTGELFF	TGTGCCAGCAGTATGACTAGCCCGCGCACCGGGGAGCTGTTTTTT
TRBJ1-1	NA	TRBV6-4	17	many	CASSDQRAATQNTEAFF	TGTGCCAGCAGTGACCAGAGGGCAGCCACTCAGAACACTGAAGCTTTCTTT
TRBJ1-2	NA	TRBV28	15	many	CASSSLTLGRKGYTF	TGTGCCAGCAGTTCATTGACCTTGGGGCGTAAGGGCTACACCTTC
TRBJ2-2	NA	TRBV28	12	many	CASTAFTGELFF	TGTGCCAGTACTGCGTTCACCGGGGAGCTGTTTTTT
TRBJ1-4	TRBD1	TRBV7-8	13	many	CASRPDRVEKLFF	TGTGCCAGCAGACCTGACAGGGTCGAAAAACTGTTTTTT
TRBJ2-3	NA	TRBV12-3/TRBV12-4	16	many	CASSLGQAFSTDTQYF	TGTGCCAGCAGTTTGGGTCAGGCATTTAGCACAGATACGCAGTATTTT
TRBJ2-1	NA	TRBV29-1	14	many	CSSTLSGSYNEQFF	TGCAGCTCGACACTTAGCGGATCCTACAATGAGCAGTTCTTC
TRBJ2-1	NA	TRBV9	14	NA	CASSVDREFGEHFF	TGTGCCAGCAGCGTAGACCGGGAGTTCGGTGAGCACTTCTTC
TRBJ2-5	NA	TRBV11-2	14	NA	CASSLVGGRKTQYF	TGTGCCAGCAGCTTAGTGGGGGGTAGAAAGACCCAGTACTTC
TRBJ1-2	NA	TRBV18	15	NA	CASSPPNLRSYGYTF	TGTGCCAGCTCACCACCGAATCTAAGATCCTATGGCTACACCTTC
TRBJ1-2	TRBD1	TRBV7-9	14	many	CASSLADRVTGYTF	TGTGCCAGCAGCTTAGCAGACAGGGTTACTGGCTACACCTTC
TRBJ2-7	NA	TRBV5-1	13	NA	CASSPIVGREQYF	TGCGCCAGCAGCCCCATCGTAGGCCGCGAGCAGTACTTC